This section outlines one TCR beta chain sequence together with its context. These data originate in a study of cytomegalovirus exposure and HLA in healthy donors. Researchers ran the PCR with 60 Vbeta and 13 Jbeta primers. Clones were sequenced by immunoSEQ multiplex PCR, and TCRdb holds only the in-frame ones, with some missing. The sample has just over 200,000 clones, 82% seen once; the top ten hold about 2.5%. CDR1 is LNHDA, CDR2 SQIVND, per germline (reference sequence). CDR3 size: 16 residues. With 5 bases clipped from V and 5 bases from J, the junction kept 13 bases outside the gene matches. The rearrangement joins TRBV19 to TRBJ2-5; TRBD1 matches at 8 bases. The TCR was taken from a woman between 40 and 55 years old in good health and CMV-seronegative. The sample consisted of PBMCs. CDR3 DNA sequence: TGTGCCAGTAGTCCGTACCCTCGACAGGGGTGGGAGACCCAGTACTTC. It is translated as CASSPYPRQGWETQYF. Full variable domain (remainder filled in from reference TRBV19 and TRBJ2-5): DGGITQSPKYLFRKEGQNVTLSCEQNLNHDAMYWYRQDPGQGLRLIYYSQIVNDFQKGDIAEGYSVSREKKESFPLTVTSAQKNPTAFYLCASSPYPRQGWETQYFGPGTRLLVL.